This T cell receptor (beta chain) was obtained from a study of OX40 agonist ivuxolimab in advanced cancers. Looking at the study overall: Ivuxolimab was a fully human IgG2 agonistic monoclonal antibody targeting the costimulatory receptor OX40 (CD134). In the dose-escalation cohort, 82.7% of patients were male, and the mean age was around 60 years, with a range of roughly 20 to 85. Of the roughly 50 dose-escalation patients, hepatocellular carcinoma was present in approximately 20, melanoma in some 15, renal cell carcinoma in 9 and head and neck cancer in 9. Intravenous ivuxolimab was administered to patients every 2 weeks at six dose levels: 0.01, 0.1, 0.3, 1.5, 3 and 10 mg/kg. The purpose of peripheral TCRbeta sequencing was to test whether ivuxolimab changed TCR sequence diversity and led to clonal T-cell expansion. The paper covers the monotherapy dose-escalation part of the phase I ivuxolimab trial, which included N of about 51 patients. Patients were allowed to have had prior anti-PD-1, anti-PD-L1 or anti-CTLA-4 therapy, and about 40% of the dose-escalation patients had been treated with checkpoint inhibitors. Partial responses occurred in three dose-escalation patients: two with cutaneous melanoma and one with hepatocellular carcinoma. Paper-wide results and their limitations: Which antigens the clonally expanded peripheral T cells were specific for was not determined. Partial responders in the 0.1-3.0 mg/kg groups had among the lowest normalized peripheral clonal expansion, especially among CD8+ T cells. Low levels of normalized T-cell clonal expansion were also shown by some nonresponding patients. After ivuxolimab, CD8+ T cells had more expanded clones than CD4+ T cells on average. At doses of 0.1 to 3.0 mg/kg, clonal expansion of both CD4+ and CD8+ blood T cells was observed from baseline to week 6.

The trial excluded patients who had a history of autoimmune disease or who were on systemic immunosuppression. Peripheral blood for TCR sequencing was collected from all dose cohorts at baseline, on cycle 4 day 1, and on cycle 7 day 1. Samples were obtained from an open-label, multicenter, first-in-human phase I dose-escalation trial of ivuxolimab. The trial enrolled adults with locally advanced or metastatic head and neck squamous cell, hepatocellular, melanoma or renal cell carcinoma. CD4+ and CD8+ T cells were sorted separately from peripheral blood before TCR sequencing. For sequencing of the TCRbeta CDR3 region, genomic DNA was extracted from the sorted cells. The immunoSEQ Assay was used for sequencing of TCRbeta CDR3 regions. Sourced from immuneACCESS, this table was stored by TCRdb with only in-frame sequences that have V and J called. A share of the clones is absent; for the studies checked, an unresolved V gene accounts for under half, and the remainder has no known explanation. The sample table lists more than 65,000 clones, approximately 89% of them with a count of one. The top ten clones comprise just over 0.55% of the sample.

Comment on this clone: There is no known antigen for this receptor. Qualities for individual bases were not recorded, and no much larger clone is one base off.

V is cut by 6 bases and J by 5 bases, and the space between the germline ends is 14 bases. CDR1 is given as MNHNY and CDR2 as SVGAGI, both from the germline V gene (reference sequence). CDR3 length: 13 amino acids, cysteine to phenylalanine. Of all the DNA, just the CDR3 is kept, 39 bases in frame from base 1. The rearranged segments are TRBV6-6 and TRBJ2-7; TRBD2 is perhaps the D gene, given 6 matching bases. The TCR comes from an adult with an advanced solid tumor such as melanoma, head and neck, liver or kidney cancer. This specimen was CD4+ or CD8+ T cells sorted from blood, taken in a trial of the OX40 agonist ivuxolimab. The CDR3 protein is CASSRLGVNEQYF. The nucleotide sequence is TGTGCCAGCAGCCGACTAGGGGTGAACGAGCAGTACTTC.